This T cell receptor beta chain originates from a study of T cell responses to AZD1222 COVID-19 vaccine. Study-level information: Second doses were pooled across both intervals (about 4 or about 12 weeks). Study findings and constraints: Only a handful of AZD1222 recipients, several in all, had baseline seropositivity. Nearly half of spike-specific TCRs reportedly go after variant regions that carry no mutations. Dominant CD4 TCR responses targeted spike regions 160-218 and 743-854.

Germline-derived CDR1 and CDR2 are MDHEN and SYDVKM. V shed 5 bases and J shed 7 bases, with 17 bases lying between them. The CDR3 spans 15 residues. TCRdb's copy holds only in-frame clones and misses some; the assay was immunoSEQ multiplex PCR. Of roughly 130,000 clones listed, 85% to 95% are singletons. A note on this clone: Its antigen remains unidentified.

Sequencing was performed on peripheral blood, taken on day 0 of AZD1222 vaccination. This TCR derives from an adult in good health. The V and J genes are TRBV28 and TRBJ1-4; unclear D gene. In nucleotides, the CDR3 is TGTGCCAGCAGTGATTCCGGGCGATCGGGTGAAAAACTGTTTTTT. Translation gives CASSDSGRSGEKLFF.